Listed below are T cell receptor beta chains from one sample, sequenced in a study of blood T cells in healthy people across ages. TCRdb re-analysed the 5' RACE reads in MiXCR, keeping a single row per CDR3 protein. The sample gives 500,000 to 550,000 distinct CDR3 sequences, 20% to 30% of which show up once; approximately 8.7% is in the top ten. These same data were also listed under a study on T cells of mothers and their children.

Sequencing was performed on blood. All receptors derive from a boy younger than 18 in good health. The CDR3 runs from the conserved cysteine through the conserved F or W. The D gene is left open where the match is weak. The size field is filled for only some rows; it gives once, few, many or a size class.

TRBJ2-2 TRBV28 . . CASSLSGSGLRELFF TGTGCCAGCAGTTTATCGGGGAGCGGGCTGAGGGAGCTGTTTTTT
TRBJ1-4 TRBV12-3/TRBV12-4 . . CASSPVRTSNEKLFF TGTGCCAGCAGCCCCGTGAGGACGTCAAATGAAAAACTGTTTTTT
TRBJ2-5 TRBV13 many . CASSTGSQETQYF TGTGCCAGCAGCACGGGGAGCCAAGAGACCCAGTACTTC
TRBJ2-7 TRBV28 . . CASSFPYRKWSEQYF TGTGCCAGCAGTTTCCCCTATAGGAAATGGAGCGAGCAGTACTTC
TRBJ2-3 TRBV29-1 . TRBD2 CSVEDTGTTDTQYF TGCAGCGTTGAAGATACCGGGACTACGGATACGCAGTATTTT
TRBJ2-7 TRBV12-3/TRBV12-4 few TRBD2 CASSRGSGNEQYF TGTGCCAGCAGTAGGGGTAGCGGGAACGAGCAGTACTTC
TRBJ1-2 TRBV7-2 few TRBD1 CASSLATGNYGYTF TGTGCCAGCAGCTTAGCGACAGGGAACTATGGCTACACCTTC
TRBJ2-7 TRBV5-1 few . CASSLRSGLYYEQYF TGCGCCAGCAGCCTGCGATCGGGACTTTACTACGAGCAGTACTTC
TRBJ2-1 TRBV18 few . CASSREGIGNYNEQFF TGTGCCAGCTCCCGAGAAGGGATAGGGAACTACAATGAGCAGTTCTTC
TRBJ1-4 TRBV2 . . CASSVNSNEKLFF TGTGCCAGCAGTGTGAACAGTAATGAAAAACTGTTTTTT
TRBJ2-7 TRBV29-1 . TRBD2 CSVVREGYEQYF TGCAGCGTTGTGCGGGAGGGTTACGAGCAGTACTTC
TRBJ2-1 TRBV20-1 few TRBD1 CSAPTGANEQFF TGCAGTGCTCCGACAGGGGCCAATGAGCAGTTCTTC
TRBJ2-3 TRBV7-2 few TRBD2 CASRRSSGGSGDTQYF TGTGCCAGCAGAAGGTCTAGCGGGGGCTCGGGAGATACGCAGTATTTT
TRBJ1-6 TRBV20-1 few . CSASFELELRSSYNSPLHF TGCAGTGCTAGTTTCGAGTTGGAATTAAGGAGCTCCTATAATTCACCCCTCCACTTT
TRBJ1-1 TRBV11-2 . . CASSPSAAPENTEAFF TGTGCCAGCAGCCCCTCAGCGGCCCCGGAGAACACTGAAGCTTTCTTT
TRBJ2-3 TRBV7-2 few . CASSLNRGGDTQYF TGTGCCAGCAGCCTCAATAGGGGGGGAGATACGCAGTATTTT
TRBJ2-3 TRBV12-3/TRBV12-4 . TRBD2 CASSRMTSGNVDTQYF TGTGCCAGCAGCCGAATGACTAGCGGGAATGTAGATACGCAGTATTTT
TRBJ2-2 TRBV4-1 few TRBD2 CASSSRLADTGELFF TGCGCCAGCAGCTCAAGACTAGCGGACACCGGGGAGCTGTTTTTT
TRBJ1-1 TRBV20-1 . . CSARAGRVYGTNTEAFF TGCAGTGCTAGAGCGGGCAGGGTATACGGGACGAACACTGAAGCTTTCTTT
TRBJ2-3 TRBV7-9 . . CASSPRRSGDTQYF TGTGCCAGCAGCCCTCGGCGGAGTGGAGATACGCAGTATTTT
TRBJ2-4 TRBV7-8 . . CASSLRPFGLAKNIQYF TGTGCCAGCAGCTTGCGCCCTTTCGGGTTAGCCAAAAACATTCAGTACTTC
TRBJ1-2 TRBV20-1 few . CSARTHDSGGYTF TGCAGTGCTAGGACACACGACTCAGGTGGCTACACCTTC
TRBJ2-2 TRBV7-9 . . CASSLDVTHTGELFF TGTGCCAGCAGCTTAGATGTTACACACACCGGGGAGCTGTTTTTT
TRBJ2-7 TRBV20-1 . . CSAARLVDGYEQYF TGCAGTGCTGCCCGACTAGTAGATGGCTACGAGCAGTACTTC
TRBJ1-5 TRBV7-2 few . CASSLYVDSNQPQHF TGTGCCAGCAGCTTGTATGTGGATAGCAATCAGCCCCAGCATTTT
TRBJ2-3 TRBV28 few . CASSPAGDTQYF TGTGCCAGCAGCCCTGCGGGGGATACGCAGTATTTT
TRBJ1-1 TRBV9 . . CASSVVVGTAFF TGTGCCAGCAGCGTAGTCGTAGGGACAGCTTTCTTT
TRBJ1-6 TRBV14 few . CASSQDYGQINSPLHF TGTGCCAGCAGCCAAGATTATGGACAGATTAATTCACCCCTCCACTTT
TRBJ2-1 TRBV7-2 . . CASSQGVGVYNEQFF TGTGCCAGCAGCCAAGGGGTCGGGGTTTACAATGAGCAGTTCTTC
TRBJ2-7 TRBV29-1 few . CSVAPALVSEQYF TGCAGCGTTGCGCCCGCACTAGTCTCCGAGCAGTACTTC
TRBJ1-1 TRBV4-3 . . CASSQDMGRGAEAFF TGCGCCAGCAGCCAAGATATGGGGAGGGGTGCTGAAGCTTTCTTT
TRBJ2-7 TRBV21-1 . . CASSKYEQYF TGTGCCAGCAGCAAATACGAGCAGTACTTC
TRBJ2-2 TRBV19 . . CASSILWQGPTGELFF TGTGCCAGTAGTATACTTTGGCAGGGACCCACCGGGGAGCTGTTTTTT
TRBJ2-7 TRBV27 . . CASSRAAGGIYEQYF TGTGCCAGCAGCCGCGCCGCAGGGGGGATCTACGAGCAGTACTTC
TRBJ2-3 TRBV12-5 . TRBD1 CASGWGTGRDTQYF TGTGCTAGTGGCTGGGGGACAGGTCGAGATACGCAGTATTTT
TRBJ2-1 TRBV5-1 . . CASSSPNGVFSSYNEQFF TGCGCCAGCAGCTCCCCAAACGGGGTCTTTAGCTCCTACAATGAGCAGTTCTTC
TRBJ2-5 TRBV20-1 . TRBD2 CSAGLVGLAGIETQYF TGCAGTGCTGGACTTGTGGGACTAGCGGGAATCGAGACCCAGTACTTC
TRBJ1-3 TRBV5-1 few . CAGSLALGSGNTIYF TGCGCCGGCAGCTTGGCCTTAGGCTCTGGAAACACCATATATTTT
TRBJ2-7 TRBV7-9 . . CASSTRTGTYEQYF TGTGCCAGCAGCACTCGGACGGGTACCTACGAGCAGTACTTC
TRBJ2-7 TRBV28 . . CASKNRRLGYEQYF TGTGCCAGCAAGAACAGGCGGCTGGGCTACGAGCAGTACTTC
TRBJ1-6 TRBV5-1 . . CASSKGRDNSPLHF TGCGCCAGCAGCAAGGGACGGGATAATTCACCCCTCCACTTT
TRBJ2-6 TRBV6-6 many . CASSYSSSGSGANVLTF TGTGCCAGCAGTTACTCATCGTCTGGATCTGGGGCCAACGTCCTGACTTTC
TRBJ2-2 TRBV9 . . CASSVVLSGELFF TGTGCCAGCAGCGTAGTTTTGTCCGGGGAGCTGTTTTTT
TRBJ2-5 TRBV7-9 . . CASSPQAENLQETQYF TGTGCCAGCAGCCCACAGGCGGAGAATTTGCAAGAGACCCAGTACTTC
TRBJ2-1 TRBV24-1 once . CATSDPQGSSYNEQFF TGTGCCACCAGTGACCCTCAGGGTTCCTCCTACAATGAGCAGTTCTTC
TRBJ2-3 TRBV20-1 . TRBD2 CSASFGGVPDTQYF TGCAGTGCTAGCTTTGGGGGGGTCCCAGATACGCAGTATTTT
TRBJ1-5 TRBV4-1 few TRBD1 CASSRQGSQPQHF TGCGCCAGCAGCCGACAGGGTAGTCAGCCCCAGCATTTT
TRBJ2-2 TRBV7-2 few . CASSPLVSFTGELFF TGTGCCAGCAGCCCCCTCGTCTCGTTCACCGGGGAGCTGTTTTTT
TRBJ2-7 TRBV6-2/TRBV6-3 few . CASSATATSPQYF TGTGCCAGCAGTGCGACGGCGACGTCTCCGCAGTACTTC
TRBJ2-7 TRBV29-1 few TRBD1 CSVEQDRVNEQYF TGCAGCGTTGAACAGGACAGGGTAAACGAGCAGTACTTC
TRBJ1-2 TRBV11-2 . . CASSLDSQIYGYTF TGTGCCAGCAGCTTAGATTCCCAGATCTATGGCTACACCTTC
TRBJ2-1 TRBV29-1 . . CSAPMYGTEQFF TGCAGCGCCCCAATGTATGGGACCGAGCAGTTCTTC
TRBJ1-1 TRBV4-1 . . CASSLNPQGVYTEAFF TGCGCCAGCAGCCTAAACCCACAGGGCGTGTACACTGAAGCTTTCTTT
TRBJ2-2 TRBV28 many TRBD2 CASSRGGNTGELFF TGTGCCAGCAGTCGGGGGGGGAACACCGGGGAGCTGTTTTTT